This TCR beta chain came from a study of tumour-infiltrating T cells in Burkitt lymphoma. Study context: Overall and progression-free survival were predicted by productive clonality.

CDR3 length: 14 amino acids. The V end was cut by 4 bases, the J end by 4 bases, with 13 bases between. The germline V gene encodes CDR1 SEHNR and CDR2 FQNEAQ (reference sequence). This clone has only a few counts. Sequenced by immunoSEQ multiplex PCR; TCRdb stores in-frame clones only, minus some. Among 7,700 or so clones, more than 65% were seen once, and the ten largest hold about 37%. Material for sequencing was tumor tissue. The chain recombines TRBV7-9 with TRBJ1-2; a possible D gene is TRBD1 (6 bases). This TCR was recovered from a human donor with diffuse large B-cell lymphoma. The CDR3 sequence: CASSSSGASYGYTF. The DNA for the CDR3 is TGTGCCAGCAGCTCCTCAGGGGCTAGCTATGGCTACACCTTC.